The 18 T cell receptor beta chains below come from one sample, sequenced in a study of blood T cell repertoires in COVID-19. Generated by immunoSEQ multiplex PCR, the TCRdb table keeps only in-frame clones and is missing some. The repertoire holds 450,000 to 500,000 clones, with approximately 85% as singletons. Material: peripheral blood. These receptors all come from a human donor in a cohort sampled during active COVID-19.

The chain is built from TRBV3-1 (or the pseudogene TRBV3-2) and TRBJ2-1; 10 bases map to TRBD2. The junction had 10 bases not matched to a gene; V was cut back by 2 bases and J by 9 bases. CDR1 is LGHDT and CDR2 is YNNKEL in the germline V gene (reference sequence). The CDR3 extends over 16 amino acids. CDR3 sequence: CASSQRASGRSGEQFF. In DNA, the CDR3 is TGTGCCAGCAGCCAAAGAGCTAGCGGGAGATCGGGTGAGCAGTTCTTC.

The chain employs TRBV12-3 or TRBV12-4 and TRBJ2-1, with a tentative D call TRBD1 (5 bases). V lost 3 bases to trimming and J lost 10 bases, with 7 bases between them. CDR3 length: 11 residues. Here the CDR3 DNA reads TGTGCCAGCAGTTTGGGGCAGGAGCAGTTCTTC. This translates into CASSLGQEQFF.

V usage is TRBV3-1 (or the pseudogene TRBV3-2) and J usage is TRBJ1-4, with no clear D. CDR1 is LGHDT and CDR2 is YNNKEL in the germline V gene (reference sequence). This CDR3 spans 14 amino acids. Trimming pared 0 bases from V and 6 bases from J, leaving 8 bases between. The CDR3 DNA sequence: TGTGCCAGCAGCCAAGACGACTTTTATGAAAAACTGTTTTTT. Encoded protein: CASSQDDFYEKLFF.

V gene TRBV6-5 combines with J gene TRBJ2-5; 11 nucleotides agree with TRBD1. The CDR3 has 16 amino acids. The germline V gene has CDR1 MNHEY and CDR2 SVGAGI. The junction had 4 bases not matched to a gene; V was cut back by 0 bases and J by 4 bases. The CDR3 protein is CASSYSGTGGGETQYF. CDR3 sequence (DNA): TGTGCCAGCAGTTACTCGGGGACAGGGGGAGGAGAGACCCAGTACTTC.

The chain couples TRBV5-4 to TRBJ1-2; D is uncertain. V was trimmed by 2 bases and J by 0 bases, leaving 2 bases between them. This CDR3 contains 12 residues. CDR1 is SGHNT and CDR2 is YYREEE in the germline V gene (reference sequence). The CDR3 DNA is TGTGCCAGCAGCTTCACTAACTATGGCTACACCTTC. Translating gives CASSFTNYGYTF.

This clone showed up just once. The gene calls are TRBV27 and TRBJ1-6; D is possibly TRBD1 (6 bases). V dropped 0 bases and J dropped 5 bases, with 11 bases sitting between them. Germline lookup yields CDR1 MNHEY and CDR2 SMNVEV (reference sequence). The CDR3 loop spans 16 amino acids. CDR3 sequence reads: CASSLSPGANNSPLHF. CDR3 bases: TGTGCCAGCAGTTTATCCCCAGGGGCCAATAATTCACCCCTCCACTTT.

V gene TRBV19 combines with J gene TRBJ1-6; D remains unclear. This CDR3 has 14 amino acids. Trimming stripped 5 bases from V and 8 bases from J, with 13 bases between. Germline values: CDR1 LNHDA, CDR2 SQIVND (reference sequence). CDR3 coding DNA: TGTGCCAGTAGTCCAGACCGGGTTGATTCACCCCTCCACTTT. Translated, it gives CASSPDRVDSPLHF.

A single count supports this clone. V and J are TRBV30 and TRBJ2-7; weak D call: TRBD2 (5 bases). The CDR3 has 14 residues. V lost 3 bases and J lost 2, with 14 bases in between. Germline CDR1 and CDR2: GTSNPN and SVGIG (reference sequence). Written as DNA, the CDR3 is TGTGCCTGGAGACCCTCGGGGAAGCCCTACGAGCAGTACTTC. This encodes CAWRPSGKPYEQYF.

For the CDR3, the DNA is TGTGCCAGCAGCGTAGGGGGACAGGGCAATAACACTGAAGCTTTCTTT. This gives the protein CASSVGGQGNNTEAFF. The chain recombines TRBV9 with TRBJ1-1; 9 bases agree with TRBD1. The CDR3 sequence is 16 residues long. Germline loops: CDR1 SGDLS, CDR2 YYNGEE. V was pared by 0 bases and J by 2 bases, with 5 bases of the junction left unmatched.

This clone was seen only once. V and J are TRBV27 and TRBJ1-6; possibly TRBD1 for D (5 bases). Trimming pared 2 bases from V and 0 bases from J, leaving 17 bases between. Germline assignment: CDR1 MNHEY and CDR2 SMNVEV (reference sequence). The CDR3 is 19 amino acids. This CDR3 reads CASSLRRRGQSSYNSPLHF. In DNA, the CDR3 is TGTGCCAGCAGTTTACGACGTAGGGGCCAAAGCTCCTATAATTCACCCCTCCACTTT.

The chain recombines TRBV6-5 with TRBJ1-5; the D gene is possibly TRBD1 (6 bases). Germline CDR1 MNHEY, CDR2 SVGAGI. The CDR3 is 15 amino acids. Trimming stripped 2 bases from V and 7 bases from J, with 15 bases between. The DNA for the CDR3 is TGTGCCAGCAGTTACAACAGGGACCGGGGACAGCCCCAGCATTTT. Amino acid sequence: CASSYNRDRGQPQHF.

The J gene is TRBJ2-2, the V gene TRBV29-1; a possible D gene is TRBD2 (5 bases). The germline gives CDR1 SQVTM, CDR2 ANQGSEA. The V end was cut by 1 base, the J end by 2 bases, with 11 bases between. The CDR3 has 15 residues. CDR3 loop: CSVEGRTANTGELFF. CDR3 nucleotide sequence: TGCAGCGTTGAAGGACGGACTGCAAACACCGGGGAGCTGTTTTTT.

This rearrangement joins TRBV6-2 or TRBV6-3 to TRBJ2-1; 7 positions match TRBD1. This CDR3 has 17 residues. V shed 5 bases, J shed 1 base, and the junction held 11 bases outside the gene matches. Germline lookup yields CDR1 MNHEY and CDR2 SVGEGT. The CDR3 reads CASSIPTGVLSYNEQFF. Here the CDR3 DNA reads TGTGCCAGCAGTATACCTACAGGGGTGCTATCCTACAATGAGCAGTTCTTC.

A single count supports this clone. The chain employs TRBV27 and TRBJ1-1; no firm D call. Germline V lookup: CDR1 MNHEY, CDR2 SMNVEV (reference sequence). This CDR3 region has 14 residues. V was pared by 4 bases and J by 2 bases, with 11 bases between. CDR3 sequence reads: CASSSIEDNTEAFF. The CDR3, as DNA: TGTGCCAGCAGTTCTATCGAAGATAACACTGAAGCTTTCTTT.

CDR3 region: CAWSTGVGYNSPLHF. The CDR3 DNA reads TGTGCCTGGAGTACAGGGGTAGGCTATAATTCACCCCTCCACTTT. The V and J genes are TRBV30 and TRBJ1-6; 7 positions agree with TRBD1. The germline CDR1 and CDR2 sequences are GTSNPN and SVGIG (reference sequence). This CDR3 comprises 15 residues. Germline trimming cut 2 bases from V and 3 bases from J; bases unmatched to any gene: 4.

The chain recombines TRBV18 with TRBJ2-1; 12 positions match TRBD2. The V gene end was trimmed by 3 bases and the J gene end by 9 bases; junction bases not matched to a gene: 9. The V gene's germline CDR1 is KGHSH and CDR2 LQKENI. This CDR3 has 16 residues. The CDR3 bases are TGTGCCAGCTCACCCAGCCTAGCGGGAGGGCCGGTTGAGCAGTTCTTC. Translation gives CASSPSLAGGPVEQFF.

This sequence joins TRBV9 and TRBJ2-3, with 11 nucleotides matching TRBD2. This CDR3 is built from 17 residues. The trim removed 4 bases at V and 2 bases at J, leaving 9 bases unmatched. Germline-derived CDR1 and CDR2 are SGDLS and YYNGEE. CDR3 in DNA: TGTGCCAGCAGCCTCACTAGCGGGAGAGGGGTCACAGATACGCAGTATTTT. Its protein is CASSLTSGRGVTDTQYF. Complete variable domain (other parts from reference TRBV9 and TRBJ2-3): DSGVTQTPKHLITATGQRVTLRCSPRSGDLSVYWYQQSLDQGLQFLIQYYNGEERAKGNILERFSAQQFPDLHSELNLSSLELGDSALYFCASSLTSGRGVTDTQYFGPGTRLTVL.

V gene TRBV3-1 (or the pseudogene TRBV3-2) combines with J gene TRBJ1-6; D is undetermined. CDR3 length: 15 residues. Germline V lookup: CDR1 LGHDT, CDR2 YNNKEL (reference sequence). Trimming removed 7 bases from V and 7 bases from J, with 17 bases in between. The CDR3 region has the DNA TGTGCCAGCACCCACGGGCGGAGGGAGAATTCACCCCTCCACTTT. Translated, it gives CASTHGRRENSPLHF.